This T cell receptor beta chain was profiled in a study of siplizumab effects on memory and regulatory T cells (dated by TCRdb to about 2019). Some background on the complete study: The effect of the anti-CD2 antibody siplizumab on alloreactive T-cell subsets was examined in allogeneic mixed lymphocyte reactions constructed from human PBMCs. Study-wide findings and limitations: Sequences below about 10^-5 frequency were poorly captured, so only a minor fraction of alloreactive clones could be mapped to unstimulated subsets. The cumulative frequency of alloreactive sequences traceable to unstimulated CD4+ memory T cells was significantly reduced by siplizumab. Among mappable alloreactive CD4+ clones, the Treg-derived fraction averaged approximately 72% with siplizumab versus about 25% in control reactions. Whether proliferating Tregs from siplizumab cultures were suppressive was not functionally confirmed. Greater diversity appeared to be present in unstimulated naive T cells than in memory T cells, and a substantial contribution to the alloresponse seemed to be made by naive cells. About 75-96% of proliferating CD4+ or CD8+ clones could not be given a naive or memory phenotype.

Comment on this clone: There is no known antigen for this receptor. Base qualities are not provided; no much larger clone lies one nucleotide away.

Sorted unstimulated T cells, along with proliferating T cells recovered from mixed lymphocyte reactions, underwent TCRbeta CDR3 sequencing. Fresh whole blood from under 13 HLA-typed healthy donors was used as the source from which PBMCs were isolated. To map where alloreactive clones came from, CD4+ regulatory T cells in the unstimulated state were FACS-sorted. After removal of 4 bases from V and 5 bases from J, the junction retains 1 base not matched to a gene. The germline V gene (reference sequence) supplies CDR1 LNHDA and CDR2 SQIVND. The CDR3 spans 13 residues, from the cysteine through the phenylalanine. Kept here is only the CDR3 DNA, which spans 39 bases and is read in frame from base 1. The library was built by means of the immunoSEQ multiplex PCR assay. Around 92,000 TCR templates per sample were assayed by the deep sequencing platform. Genomic DNA extracted from sorted T cells was used for TCRbeta CDR3 sequencing. As for the authors' bioinformatics: The R programming language was used for clonal analysis of TCRbeta CDR3 data. Comparing unstimulated samples against CFSE-low samples taken after the reaction was how alloreactive CD4+ and CD8+ clones were defined. Regulatory or non-regulatory origin of alloreactive CD4+ clones was assigned by matching sequences to the sorted unstimulated Treg and non-Treg repertoires. TCRdb obtained this table from immuneACCESS and retained in-frame rearrangements with V and J assigned. These tables miss some clones; where compared with another copy, unresolved V genes account for less than half of the shortfall, and the remainder is unexplained. The V and J calls and the clone size are those of that table, but D and trimming were determined from the DNA. This sample holds roughly 100,000 clones; approximately 93% were observed only once. The ten biggest clones cover around 0.62% of the sample.

The chain joins TRBV19 to TRBJ2-2, with 7 bases aligning to TRBD1. Sequenced: Tregs sorted from blood. The source is a human donor in good health. The sequence in DNA is TGTGCCAGTAGTAAACAGGGGACCGGGGAGCTGTTTTTT. The resulting protein is CASSKQGTGELFF.